This TCR beta chain was identified in a study of T cells after yellow fever vaccination. Study-wide results and caveats: Most clones from primary vaccination resurfaced after the booster (about 96% CD4, about 91% CD8). On re-exposure, the response was weaker but peaked faster, at day 5 versus 15.

MiXCR was run by TCRdb on the 5' RACE reads, yielding one entry per CDR3 protein. The sample has some 260,000 distinct CDR3 sequences; around 5.3% are singletons. This CDR3 contains 15 residues. V shed 0 bases and J shed 0 bases, with 10 bases lying between them. Germline CDR1 SGHNT, CDR2 YYREEE (reference sequence). There are many counts of this clonotype. Antigen unknown. The clonotype was recovered from a man aged 18 to 29 who received the YFV17D yellow fever vaccine. This sequence joins TRBV5-4 and TRBJ2-7; D is uncertain. This specimen was CD4+ T cells sorted from PBMCs, taken on the day of the yellow fever booster vaccination. The CDR3 protein is CASSLGISNSYEQYF. In DNA, the CDR3 is TGTGCCAGCAGCTTGGGCATTTCCAACTCCTACGAGCAGTACTTC.